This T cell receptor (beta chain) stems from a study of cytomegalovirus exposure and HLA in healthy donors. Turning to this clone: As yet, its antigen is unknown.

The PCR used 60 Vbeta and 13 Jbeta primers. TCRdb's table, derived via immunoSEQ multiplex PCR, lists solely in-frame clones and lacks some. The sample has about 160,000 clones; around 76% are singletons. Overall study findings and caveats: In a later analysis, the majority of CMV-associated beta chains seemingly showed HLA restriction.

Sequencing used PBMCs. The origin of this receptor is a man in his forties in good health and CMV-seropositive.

CDR3 nucleotide sequence: TGTGCCAGCAGTGAAATATTGAGGGAGGGCAGCCTCTCCGGAAACACCATATATTTT. Translation gives CASSEILREGSLSGNTIYF. The chain combines TRBV2 with TRBJ1-3; D not certain. CDR3 length: 19 amino acids. With 2 bases removed from V and 4 bases from J, the gap between germline ends came to 24 bases. Germline V lookup: CDR1 SNHLY, CDR2 FYNNEI.